This entry lists 29 T cell receptor beta chains sequenced from one sample in a study of OX40 agonist ivuxolimab in advanced cancers. Method: immunoSEQ multiplex PCR; TCRdb's copy keeps in-frame clones and lacks some. Of 12,000 or so clones listed, around 76% are singletons. The material sequenced was CD4+ or CD8+ T cells sorted from blood, taken in a trial of the OX40 agonist ivuxolimab. The receptors here all came from an adult with an advanced solid tumor such as melanoma, head and neck, liver or kidney cancer.

This clone was recorded once. The chain is built from TRBV30 and TRBJ2-1; a possible D gene is TRBD2 (6 bases). Between the trimmed V and J ends, which lost 5 bases and 4 bases, there was a span of 15 bases. CDR1 is GTSNPN and CDR2 is SVGIG in the germline V gene (reference sequence). The CDR3 runs 14 residues. The chain's CDR3 is CAWQFSGGYNEQFF. CDR3 nucleotide sequence: TGTGCCTGGCAATTTAGCGGAGGGTACAATGAGCAGTTCTTC. Drawing the rest from reference TRBV30 and TRBJ2-1, the complete variable domain is SQTIHQWPATLVQPVGSPLSLECTVEGTSNPNLYWYRQAAGRGLQLLFYSVGIGQISSEVPQNLSASRPQDRQFILSSKKLLLSDSGFYLCAWQFSGGYNEQFFGPGTRLTVL.

The genes are TRBV21-1 and TRBJ1-2. TRBV21-1 is marked as a pseudogene. This CDR3 spans 15 amino acids. In DNA form, the CDR3 reads TGTGCCAGCAGCAAACCCCGGGGGTTTTGCTATGGCTACACCTTC. As protein: CASSKPRGFCYGYTF.

The V and J genes are TRBV6-5 and TRBJ2-7, with D unclear. The germline gives CDR1 MNHEY, CDR2 SVGAGI. With 6 bases removed from V and 1 base from J, the gap between germline ends came to 13 bases. The CDR3 spans 14 residues. In DNA, the CDR3 is TGTGCCAGCAGCTCCTTCTTGGGGTCCTACGAGCAGTACTTC. Protein: CASSSFLGSYEQYF.

The chain uses TRBV7-9 and TRBJ1-1, with D maybe TRBD1 (5 bases). Germline values: CDR1 SEHNR, CDR2 FQNEAQ (reference sequence). The CDR3 contains 13 residues. The ends were cut back, 4 bases at V and 0 bases at J, with 6 bases in the middle. The chain's CDR3 is CASSSGMNTEAFF. CDR3 DNA sequence: TGTGCCAGCAGCTCAGGGATGAACACTGAAGCTTTCTTT.

The gene calls are TRBV13 and TRBJ1-5; D gene unclear. V lost 2 bases and J 4 bases, leaving 3 bases between the germline ends. This CDR3 region has 12 residues. Germline V gives CDR1 PRHDT, CDR2 FYEKMQ (reference sequence). In DNA, the CDR3 is TGTGCCAGCAGCTTAATAAATCAGCCCCAGCATTTT. As protein: CASSLINQPQHF.

J is TRBJ1-5 and V is TRBV6-5, with D unclear. This CDR3 is 14 amino acids long. CDR1 is MNHEY, CDR2 SVGAGI, per germline. The ends were cut back, 2 bases at V and 4 bases at J, with 9 bases in the middle. CDR3 protein: CASSYVGPNQPQHF. The CDR3 nucleotides read TGTGCCAGCAGTTACGTGGGTCCGAATCAGCCCCAGCATTTT.

The genes are TRBV27 and TRBJ2-7, with D perhaps given as TRBD1 or TRBD2 (5 bases each). Germline V gene sequence: CDR1 MNHEY, CDR2 SMNVEV (reference sequence). V lost 5 bases, J lost 6 bases, and 20 bases lay in between. This CDR3 is built from 15 residues. CDR3: CASSIRPGRGREQYF. Written as DNA, the CDR3 is TGTGCCAGCAGTATACGACCAGGGAGAGGCCGCGAGCAGTACTTC.

The rearrangement joins TRBV28 to TRBJ2-5; the match to TRBD1 covers 10 bases. CDR1 and CDR2 from the germline V gene are MDHEN and SYDVKM. CDR3 length equals 17 residues. V shed 4 bases and J 5 bases; nucleotides not matched to a gene: 13. CDR3 sequence (DNA): TGTGCCAGCAGTTCCCCTTCGGACAGGGGGTTTAGGGAGACCCAGTACTTC. It specifies CASSSPSDRGFRETQYF.

Only a few counts were recorded for this clone. The chain joins TRBV5-1 to TRBJ2-3, with 10 bases lining up with TRBD1. The germline gives CDR1 SGHRS, CDR2 YFSETQ. The J segment lost 1 base and the V segment lost 0 bases, leaving 11 bases of the junction unmatched. The CDR3 covers 19 residues. The CDR3 DNA reads as TGCGCCAGCAGCTTGGGGATCGTGTGGGGGACAGGGGGCACAGATACGCAGTATTTT. Protein: CASSLGIVWGTGGTDTQYF.

The chain uses TRBV10-3 and TRBJ2-3; D is uncertain. Germline V CDR1 and CDR2: ENHRY, SYGVKD. The CDR3 spans 12 residues. Trimming stripped 6 bases from V and 4 bases from J, with 8 bases between. The DNA for the CDR3 is TGTGCCATCAGGGGGTCCCCAGATACGCAGTATTTT. Its protein product is CAIRGSPDTQYF.

The chain is built from TRBV11-2 and TRBJ2-2; 8 bases map to TRBD2. The CDR3 is 17 residues long. CDR1 is SGHAT and CDR2 is FQNNGV in the germline V gene. The trim removed 2 bases at V and 0 bases at J, leaving 5 bases unmatched. CDR3 protein: CASSLLDSGTNTGELFF. The CDR3 bases are TGTGCCAGCAGCTTACTGGATAGCGGGACGAACACCGGGGAGCTGTTTTTT.

The J gene is TRBJ1-5, the V gene TRBV15; D remains unclear. The CDR3 covers 15 residues. Germline CDR1 and CDR2: LNHNV and YYDKDF (reference sequence). V lost 0 bases to trimming and J lost 0 bases, with 6 bases between them. This CDR3 reads CATSREMYSNQPQHF. The CDR3, as DNA: TGTGCCACCAGCAGAGAGATGTATAGCAATCAGCCCCAGCATTTT. The full variable domain, its missing parts supplied by reference TRBV15 and TRBJ1-5, is DAMVIQNPRYQVTQFGKPVTLSCSQTLNHNVMYWYQQKSSQAPKLLFHYYDKDFNNEADTPDNFQSRRPNTSFCFLDIRSPGLGDTAMYLCATSREMYSNQPQHFGDGTRLSIL.

The chain has TRBV28 and TRBJ1-2; maybe TRBD1 (5 bases). Germline CDR1 reads MDHEN; CDR2 reads SYDVKM. Trimming shortened V by 1 base and J by 3 bases, and 12 bases separated the two germline ends. This CDR3 has 15 amino acids. The CDR3 DNA sequence: TGTGCCAGCAGTTTATCCGGGGCGAGGGACTATGGCTACACCTTC. Its protein is CASSLSGARDYGYTF.

This clone is a singleton in its sample. This chain connects TRBV27 to TRBJ2-1, with TRBD2 identical over 13 bases. The CDR3 sequence is 16 residues long. The V gene's germline CDR1 is MNHEY and CDR2 SMNVEV (reference sequence). V dropped 7 bases and J dropped 5; count of bases not matched to a gene: 8. As DNA, the CDR3 is TGTGCCAGCACCCAACTAGCGGGAGGGCTTAACAATGAGCAGTTCTTC. Translation: CASTQLAGGLNNEQFF.

The gene calls are TRBV4-3 and TRBJ2-1; no firm D call. CDR1 is LGHNA, CDR2 YSLEER, per germline. The CDR3 covers 15 residues. Trimming cost V 0 bases and J 6 bases, with 12 bases left between them. The CDR3 loop reads CASSQDRASINEQFF. The CDR3 coding sequence is TGCGCCAGCAGCCAAGATAGGGCGAGCATCAATGAGCAGTTCTTC.

V gene TRBV27 combines with J gene TRBJ2-7; D is possibly TRBD2 (5 bases). This CDR3 is 15 amino acids long. V lost 5 bases and J lost 7, with 21 bases in between. Per the germline V gene, CDR1 is MNHEY and CDR2 is SMNVEV (reference sequence). CDR3 DNA: TGTGCCAGCAGTATTTCCTGGCAGAGAAGAGGGGAGCAGTACTTC. Its protein is CASSISWQRRGEQYF.

The chain couples TRBV27 to TRBJ2-1; TRBD1 is a possible D gene (6 bases). The germline CDR1 and CDR2 sequences are MNHEY and SMNVEV (reference sequence). V shed 1 base and J shed 0 bases, with 16 bases lying between them. This CDR3 contains 18 residues. The CDR3 reads CASSLFTRTVNSYNEQFF. In nucleotides, the CDR3 is TGTGCCAGCAGTTTATTTACCAGGACAGTAAACTCCTACAATGAGCAGTTCTTC.

V gene TRBV5-6 combines with J gene TRBJ2-5; 10 bases are shared with TRBD1. After removal of 4 bases from V and 2 bases from J, the junction contained 5 bases not matched to a gene. This CDR3 is built from 15 residues. CDR1 and CDR2 from the germline V gene are SGHDT and YYEEEE. DNA of the CDR3: TGTGCCAGCAGCCCAGACAGGGGGCGGCAAGAGACCCAGTACTTC. It is translated as CASSPDRGRQETQYF.

The CDR3 region has the DNA TGTGCCAGCAGTTTAGGGACAGGGGGCTACGAGCAGTACTTC. Translated, it gives CASSLGTGGYEQYF. The chain couples TRBV28 to TRBJ2-7; 11 nucleotides line up with TRBD1. J gave up 3 bases and V 2 bases, and 0 bases lay outside the gene matches. The CDR3 contains 14 residues. Germline CDR1 MDHEN, CDR2 SYDVKM.

The CDR3 DNA follows: TGTGCCAGCAGCGTAAACAGCGGGAGGGAAATAGCCAAAAACATTCAGTACTTC. Its translation: CASSVNSGREIAKNIQYF. The rearrangement joins TRBV9 to TRBJ2-4; 10 nucleotides line up with TRBD2. This CDR3 is 18 amino acids long. Trimming took 1 base from V and 0 from J; bases not matched to a gene: 7. CDR1 and CDR2 from the germline V gene are SGDLS and YYNGEE. The whole variable domain, remainder taken from reference TRBV9 and TRBJ2-4, is DSGVTQTPKHLITATGQRVTLRCSPRSGDLSVYWYQQSLDQGLQFLIQYYNGEERAKGNILERFSAQQFPDLHSELNLSSLELGDSALYFCASSVNSGREIAKNIQYFGAGTRLSVL.

This clone has a handful of counts. The V and J genes are TRBV7-9 and TRBJ2-1; 8 nucleotides align to TRBD2. The V and J ends lost 5 bases and 5 bases, in that order; junction bases with no gene match: 14. This CDR3 is 17 amino acids long. The V gene's germline CDR1 is SEHNR and CDR2 FQNEAQ (reference sequence). The CDR3 loop reads CASSTRSTSVTHNEQFF. In DNA form, the CDR3 reads TGTGCCAGCAGCACCCGTTCGACTAGCGTGACACACAATGAGCAGTTCTTC.

The chain links TRBV28 to TRBJ2-3, with D maybe TRBD1 (6 bases). Trimming shortened V by 1 base and J by 3 bases, and 20 bases separated the two germline ends. The CDR3 is 18 amino acids. Germline CDR1 MDHEN, CDR2 SYDVKM. The DNA for the CDR3 is TGTGCCAGCAGTTTATCATATAAGCGGACAGATGGGACAGATACGCAGTATTTT. This encodes CASSLSYKRTDGTDTQYF.

This chain links TRBV9 with TRBJ2-7, with D perhaps given as TRBD1 or TRBD2 (5 bases each). Germline CDR1 reads SGDLS; CDR2 reads YYNGEE. The V end was cut by 2 bases, the J end by 0 bases, with 12 bases between. CDR3 length equals 15 residues. The CDR3 region has the DNA TGTGCCAGCAGCGTCACCGGGGACCCCTCCTACGAGCAGTACTTC. Translating it yields CASSVTGDPSYEQYF.

About this clone itself: An end of the junction differs from the germline gene, which may be a read error. This sequence joins TRBV7-3 and TRBJ2-7; a possible D gene is TRBD2 (5 bases). From germline, CDR1 is SGHTA and CDR2 FQGTGA. CDR3 length: 8 residues. Here the CDR3 reads CASSDYLF. CDR3 DNA: TGTGCCAGCAGTGACTACCTTTTC.

V is TRBV7-2 and J is TRBJ2-3, with a tentative D call TRBD1 (5 bases). The CDR3 consists of 15 residues. Germline CDR1 and CDR2: SGHTA and FQGNSA. Trimming took off 1 base at V and 0 bases at J, with 8 bases between the two ends. This chain's CDR3 is CASSLETASTDTQYF. In DNA, the CDR3 is TGTGCCAGCAGCTTAGAGACAGCTAGCACAGATACGCAGTATTTT.

The gene calls are TRBV6-1 and TRBJ2-1, with 7 nucleotides matching TRBD2. V gave up 4 bases and J gave up 8 bases; unmatched junction bases: 8. Germline values: CDR1 MNHNS, CDR2 SASEGT. The CDR3 extends over 14 amino acids. CDR3 sequence: CASSGGREIHEQFF. As DNA, the CDR3 is TGTGCCAGCAGTGGCGGGCGGGAGATACATGAGCAGTTCTTC.

The V call is TRBV5-4, the J call TRBJ1-4; 9 positions agree with TRBD1. The V and J ends lost 0 bases and 8 bases, in that order; junction bases with no gene match: 8. Germline V CDR1 and CDR2: SGHNT, YYREEE (reference sequence). The CDR3 has 16 amino acids. The CDR3 DNA is TGTGCCAGCAGCTTGGGACCACAGGGGGCCAGGGAAAAACTGTTTTTT. Translation gives CASSLGPQGAREKLFF.

V and J are TRBV4-3 and TRBJ1-3, with D unclear. This CDR3 region has 15 residues. The germline gives CDR1 LGHNA, CDR2 YSLEER. V lost 0 bases and J 1 base, leaving 7 bases between the germline ends. CDR3: CASSQDEGSGNTIYF. The CDR3 bases are TGCGCCAGCAGCCAAGATGAAGGTTCTGGAAACACCATATATTTT.

This clone was found a few times. The V gene is TRBV5-8, the J gene TRBJ2-7; D is unresolved. The V end was cut by 0 bases, the J end by 1 base, with 5 bases between. The germline V gene encodes CDR1 SGHTS and CDR2 YDEGEE. The CDR3 loop spans 13 amino acids. CDR3 sequence (DNA): TGTGCCAGCAGCTTGGACGCTTCCTACGAGCAGTACTTC. Translation: CASSLDASYEQYF.